This TCR beta chain was documented in a study of blood T cell repertoires in COVID-19. The wider study: Sample material is recorded as cDNA or gDNA derived from T cells, B-cell-depleted T cells, or PBMCs.

Cohorts were assigned according to the clinical history that participants reported. TCRdb keeps only in-frame clones here, not all; method: immunoSEQ multiplex PCR. Among approximately 320,000 clones listed, about 91% were seen once. J was trimmed by 4 bases and V by 2 bases; bases with no gene match: 8. CDR3 length equals 16 residues. Germline V lookup: CDR1 MRHNA, CDR2 SNTAGT. The chain uses TRBV6-4 and TRBJ2-1; 7 nucleotides line up with TRBD1. Sequencing was done on a sample of PBMCs or T cells enriched from blood (not recorded which). This sequence originates from a woman younger than 30 who had recovered from COVID-19. CDR3: CASSDQEGATYNEQFF. The CDR3 region has the DNA TGTGCCAGCAGTGACCAAGAGGGGGCCACTTACAATGAGCAGTTCTTC.